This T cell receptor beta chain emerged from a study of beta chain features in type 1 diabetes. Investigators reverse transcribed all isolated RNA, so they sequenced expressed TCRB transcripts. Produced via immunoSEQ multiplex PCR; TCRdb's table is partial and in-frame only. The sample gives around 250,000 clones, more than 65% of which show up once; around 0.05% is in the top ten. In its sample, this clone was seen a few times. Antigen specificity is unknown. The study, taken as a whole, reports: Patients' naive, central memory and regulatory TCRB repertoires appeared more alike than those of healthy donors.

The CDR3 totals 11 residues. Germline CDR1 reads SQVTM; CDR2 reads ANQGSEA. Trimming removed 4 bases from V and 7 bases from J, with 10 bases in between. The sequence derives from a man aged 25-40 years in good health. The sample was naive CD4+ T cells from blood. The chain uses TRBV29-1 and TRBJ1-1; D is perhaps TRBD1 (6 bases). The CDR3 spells CSVATGLEAFF. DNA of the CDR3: TGCAGCGTTGCGACAGGACTTGAAGCTTTCTTT. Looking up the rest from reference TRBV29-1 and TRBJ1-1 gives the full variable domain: SAVISQKPSRDICQRGTSLTIQCQVDSQVTMMFWYRQQPGQSLTLIATANQGSEATYESGFVIDKFPISRPNLTFSTLTVSNMSPEDSSIYLCSVATGLEAFFGQGTRLTVV.